This T cell receptor beta chain was retrieved from a study of T cell changes during pregnancy in multiple sclerosis. Produced via immunoSEQ multiplex PCR; TCRdb's table is partial and in-frame only. The profile shows approximately 70,000 clones, 90% to 95% of them singletons. The CDR3 is 16 residues long. Trimming at V came to 2 bases and at J to 8 bases, leaving 6 bases not matched to a gene. CDR1 KGHSH and CDR2 LQKENI come from the germline V gene. This sample comprised CD4+ T cells from peripheral blood mononuclear cells, obtained after pregnancy. The TCR comes from a female donor with multiple sclerosis, enrolled in a pregnancy study. J is TRBJ2-1 and V is TRBV18; 13 positions match TRBD2. CDR3 DNA sequence: TGTGCCAGCTCACCAAAACTAGCGGGAGGGCCTCATGAGCAGTTCTTC. Residues: CASSPKLAGGPHEQFF.